Detailed here is one TCR beta chain. Its antigen is not identified. V trimming: 2 bases; J trimming: 3 bases; junction bases outside the gene matches: 10. The CDR3 totals 16 residues. Germline CDR1 reads SGHRS; CDR2 reads YFSETQ. This specimen comes from a study of OX40 agonist ivuxolimab in advanced cancers. Study at large: From about 23 to 85 years was the age range, with a mean of approximately 63 years, and around 80% were male.

General study results and limits: On average, CD8+ T cells showed a greater number of expanded clones than CD4+.

Data came from immunoSEQ multiplex PCR; TCRdb stores just in-frame clones and leaves some out. The sample has under 85,000 clones, more than 75% seen once. This chain connects TRBV5-1 to TRBJ1-1, with TRBD1 matching over 7 bases. This receptor was taken from an adult with an advanced solid tumor such as melanoma, head and neck, liver or kidney cancer. The starting material was CD4+ or CD8+ T cells sorted from blood, obtained in a trial of the OX40 agonist ivuxolimab. The CDR3 region has the DNA TGCGCCAGCAGCTTCCCTTATGACAGGGAGGACACTGAAGCTTTCTTT. It encodes CASSFPYDREDTEAFF.